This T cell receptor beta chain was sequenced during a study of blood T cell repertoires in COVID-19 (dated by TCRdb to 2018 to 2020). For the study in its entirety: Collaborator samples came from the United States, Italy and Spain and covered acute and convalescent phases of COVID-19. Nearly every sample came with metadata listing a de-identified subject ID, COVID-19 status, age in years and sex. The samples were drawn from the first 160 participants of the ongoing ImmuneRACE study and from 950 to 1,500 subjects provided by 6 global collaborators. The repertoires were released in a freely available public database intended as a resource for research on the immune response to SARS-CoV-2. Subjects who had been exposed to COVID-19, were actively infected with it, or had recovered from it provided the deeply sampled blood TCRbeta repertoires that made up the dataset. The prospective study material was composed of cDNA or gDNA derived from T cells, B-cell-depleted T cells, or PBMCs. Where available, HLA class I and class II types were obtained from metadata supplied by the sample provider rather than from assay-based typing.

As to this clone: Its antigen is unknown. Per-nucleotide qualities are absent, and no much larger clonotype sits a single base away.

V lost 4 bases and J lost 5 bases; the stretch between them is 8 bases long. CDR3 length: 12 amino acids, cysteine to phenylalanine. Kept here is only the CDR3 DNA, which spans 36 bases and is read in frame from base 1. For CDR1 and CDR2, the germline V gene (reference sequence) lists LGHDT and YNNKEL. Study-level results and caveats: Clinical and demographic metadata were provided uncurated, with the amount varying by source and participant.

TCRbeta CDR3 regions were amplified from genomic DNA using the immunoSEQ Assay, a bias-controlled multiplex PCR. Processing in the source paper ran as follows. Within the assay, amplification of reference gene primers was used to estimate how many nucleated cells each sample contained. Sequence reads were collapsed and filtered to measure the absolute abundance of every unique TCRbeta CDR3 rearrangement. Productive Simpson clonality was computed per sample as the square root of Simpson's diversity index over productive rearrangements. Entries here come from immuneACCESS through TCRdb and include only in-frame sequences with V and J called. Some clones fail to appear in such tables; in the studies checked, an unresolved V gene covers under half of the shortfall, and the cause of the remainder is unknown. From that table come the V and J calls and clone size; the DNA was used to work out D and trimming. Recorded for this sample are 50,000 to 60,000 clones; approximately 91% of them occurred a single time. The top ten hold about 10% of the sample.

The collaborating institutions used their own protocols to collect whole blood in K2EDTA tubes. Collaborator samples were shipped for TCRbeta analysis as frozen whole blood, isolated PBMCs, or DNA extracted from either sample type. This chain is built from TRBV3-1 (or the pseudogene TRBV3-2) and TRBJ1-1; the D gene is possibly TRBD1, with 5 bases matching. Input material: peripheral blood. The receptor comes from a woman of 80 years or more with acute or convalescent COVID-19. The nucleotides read TGTGCCAGCAGCCGGGGCCAAACTGAAGCTTTCTTT. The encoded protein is CASSRGQTEAFF.